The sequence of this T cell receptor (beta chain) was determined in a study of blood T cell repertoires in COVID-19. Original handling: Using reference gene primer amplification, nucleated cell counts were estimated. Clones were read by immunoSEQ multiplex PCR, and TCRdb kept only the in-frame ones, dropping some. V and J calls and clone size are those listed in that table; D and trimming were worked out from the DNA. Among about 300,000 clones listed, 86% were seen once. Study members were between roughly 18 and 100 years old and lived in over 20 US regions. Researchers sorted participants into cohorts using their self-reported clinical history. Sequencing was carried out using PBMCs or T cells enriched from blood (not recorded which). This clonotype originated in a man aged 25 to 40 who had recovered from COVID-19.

The CDR3 sequence is CASSLAPLTSGAQETQYF. The CDR3 DNA sequence: TGCGCCAGCAGCTTGGCCCCCCTGACTAGCGGGGCGCAAGAGACCCAGTACTTC. The chain has TRBV5-1 and TRBJ2-5; 11 bases map to TRBD2. V gave up 0 bases and J gave up 2 bases; unmatched junction bases: 9. CDR1 and CDR2 from the germline V gene are SGHRS and YFSETQ. This CDR3 has 18 residues.